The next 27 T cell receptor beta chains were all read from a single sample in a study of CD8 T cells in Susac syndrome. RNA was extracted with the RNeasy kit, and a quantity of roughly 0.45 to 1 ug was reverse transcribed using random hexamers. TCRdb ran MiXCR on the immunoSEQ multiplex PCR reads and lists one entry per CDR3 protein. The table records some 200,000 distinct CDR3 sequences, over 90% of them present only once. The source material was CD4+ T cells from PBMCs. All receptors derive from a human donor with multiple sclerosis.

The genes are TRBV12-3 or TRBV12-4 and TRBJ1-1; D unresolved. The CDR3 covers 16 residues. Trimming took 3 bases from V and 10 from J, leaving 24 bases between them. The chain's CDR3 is CASSFGSPGSGVGAFF. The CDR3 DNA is TGTGCCAGCAGTTTCGGGTCCCCGGGGTCCGGTGTAGGAGCTTTCTTT.

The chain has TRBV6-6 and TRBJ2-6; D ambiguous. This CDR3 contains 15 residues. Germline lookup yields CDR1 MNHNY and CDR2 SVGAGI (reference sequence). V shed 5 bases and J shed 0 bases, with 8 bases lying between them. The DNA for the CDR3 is TGTGCCAGCAGTCCCACACCCTCTGGGGCCAACGTCCTGACTTTC. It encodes CASSPTPSGANVLTF.

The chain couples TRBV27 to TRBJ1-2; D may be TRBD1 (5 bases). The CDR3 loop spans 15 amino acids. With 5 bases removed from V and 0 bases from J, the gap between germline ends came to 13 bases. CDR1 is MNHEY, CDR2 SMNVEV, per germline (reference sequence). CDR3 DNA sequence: TGTGCCAGCAGTCCTCGGGGGAGAACTAACTATGGCTACACCTTC. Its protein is CASSPRGRTNYGYTF.

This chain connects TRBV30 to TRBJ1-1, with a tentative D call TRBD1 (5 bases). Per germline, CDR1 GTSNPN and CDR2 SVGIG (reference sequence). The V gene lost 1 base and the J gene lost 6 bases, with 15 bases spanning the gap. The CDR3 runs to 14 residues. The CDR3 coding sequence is TGTGCCTGGAGTGCCTCGACAGAGGAGGCTGAAGCTTTCTTT. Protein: CAWSASTEEAEAFF.

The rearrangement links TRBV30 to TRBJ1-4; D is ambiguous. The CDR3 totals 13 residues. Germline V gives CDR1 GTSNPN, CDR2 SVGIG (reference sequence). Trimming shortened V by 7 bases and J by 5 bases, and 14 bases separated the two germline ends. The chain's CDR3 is CASGRITNEKLFF. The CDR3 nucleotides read TGTGCCTCCGGGCGGATCACAAATGAAAAACTGTTTTTT.

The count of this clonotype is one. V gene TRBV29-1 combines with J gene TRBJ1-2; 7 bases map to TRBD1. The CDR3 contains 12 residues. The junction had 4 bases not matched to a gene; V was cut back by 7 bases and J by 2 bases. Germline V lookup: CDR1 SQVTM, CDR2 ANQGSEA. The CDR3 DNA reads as TGCAGCGCTTCGACAGGGAACTATGGCTACACCTTC. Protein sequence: CSASTGNYGYTF.

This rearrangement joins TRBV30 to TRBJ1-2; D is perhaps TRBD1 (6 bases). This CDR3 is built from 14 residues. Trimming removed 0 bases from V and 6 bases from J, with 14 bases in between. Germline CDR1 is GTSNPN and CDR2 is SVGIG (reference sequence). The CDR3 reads CAWSVRGRSHGYTF. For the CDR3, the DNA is TGTGCCTGGAGTGTACGGGGGCGCTCCCATGGCTACACCTTC.

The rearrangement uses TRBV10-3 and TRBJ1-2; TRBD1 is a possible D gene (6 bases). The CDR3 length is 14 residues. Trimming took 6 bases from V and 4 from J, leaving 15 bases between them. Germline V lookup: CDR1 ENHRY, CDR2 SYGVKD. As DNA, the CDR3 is TGTGCCATCAGGAACCCACAGGGTCTCTATGGCTACACCTTC. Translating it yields CAIRNPQGLYGYTF.

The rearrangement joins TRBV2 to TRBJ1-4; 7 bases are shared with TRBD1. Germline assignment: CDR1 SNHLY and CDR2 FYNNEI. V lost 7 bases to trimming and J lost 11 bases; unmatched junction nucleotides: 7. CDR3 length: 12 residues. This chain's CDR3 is CASKWAGGKLFF. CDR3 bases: TGTGCCAGCAAGTGGGCAGGGGGGAAACTGTTTTTT.

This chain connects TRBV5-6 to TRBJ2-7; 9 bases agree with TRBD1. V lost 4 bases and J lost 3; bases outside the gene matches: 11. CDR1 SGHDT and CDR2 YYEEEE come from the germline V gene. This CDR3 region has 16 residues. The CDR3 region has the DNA TGTGCCAGCAGCGAACCGGGACAGGGAATCGTCTACGAGCAGTACTTC. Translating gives CASSEPGQGIVYEQYF.

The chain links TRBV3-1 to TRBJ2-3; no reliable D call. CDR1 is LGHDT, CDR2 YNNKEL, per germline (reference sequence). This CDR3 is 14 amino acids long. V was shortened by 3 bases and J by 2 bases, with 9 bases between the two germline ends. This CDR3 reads CASSHKEITDTQYF. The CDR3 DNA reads TGTGCCAGCAGCCACAAGGAGATCACAGATACGCAGTATTTT.

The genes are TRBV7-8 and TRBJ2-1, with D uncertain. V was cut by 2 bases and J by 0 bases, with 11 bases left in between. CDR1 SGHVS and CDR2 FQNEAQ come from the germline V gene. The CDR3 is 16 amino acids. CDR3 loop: CASSLRWKSSYNEQFF. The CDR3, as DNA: TGTGCCAGCAGCTTACGTTGGAAGTCCTCCTACAATGAGCAGTTCTTC.

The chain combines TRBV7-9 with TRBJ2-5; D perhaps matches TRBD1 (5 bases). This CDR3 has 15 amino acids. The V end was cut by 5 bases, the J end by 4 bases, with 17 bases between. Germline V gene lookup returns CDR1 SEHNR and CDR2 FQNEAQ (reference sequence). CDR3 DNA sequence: TGTGCCAGCAGCAGGCCCCCAGGGATCCGAGAGACCCAGTACTTC. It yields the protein CASSRPPGIRETQYF. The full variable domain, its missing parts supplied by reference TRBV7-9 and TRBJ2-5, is DTGVSQNPRHKITKRGQNVTFRCDPISEHNRLYWYRQTLGQGPEFLTYFQNEAQLEKSRLLSDRFSAERPKGSFSTLEIQRTEQGDSAMYLCASSRPPGIRETQYFGPGTRLLVL.

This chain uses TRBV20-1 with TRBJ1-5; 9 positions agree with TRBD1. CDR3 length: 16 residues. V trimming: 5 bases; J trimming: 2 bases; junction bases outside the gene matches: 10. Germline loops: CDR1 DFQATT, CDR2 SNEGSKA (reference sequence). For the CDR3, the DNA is TGCAGTGCTCACCTGGGACAGGGTGGCGGCAATCAGCCCCAGCATTTT. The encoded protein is CSAHLGQGGGNQPQHF.

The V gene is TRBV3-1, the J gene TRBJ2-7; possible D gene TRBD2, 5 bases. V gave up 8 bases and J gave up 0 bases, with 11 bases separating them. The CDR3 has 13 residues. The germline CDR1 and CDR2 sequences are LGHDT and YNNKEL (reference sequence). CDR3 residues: CASGSFNSYEQYF. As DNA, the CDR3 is TGTGCCAGCGGGAGCTTCAACTCCTACGAGCAGTACTTC.

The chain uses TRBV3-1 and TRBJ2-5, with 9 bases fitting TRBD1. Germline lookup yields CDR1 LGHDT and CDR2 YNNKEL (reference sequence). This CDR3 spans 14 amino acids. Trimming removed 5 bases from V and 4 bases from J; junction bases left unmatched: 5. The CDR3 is CASSDTGGGETQYF. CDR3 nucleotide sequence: TGTGCCAGCAGCGACACAGGGGGCGGAGAGACCCAGTACTTC.

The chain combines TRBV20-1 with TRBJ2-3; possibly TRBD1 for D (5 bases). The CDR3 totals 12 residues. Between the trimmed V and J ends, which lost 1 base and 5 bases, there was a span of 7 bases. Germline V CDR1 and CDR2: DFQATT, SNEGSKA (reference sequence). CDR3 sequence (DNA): TGCAGTGCTAGAGTTAGGGGAGATACGCAGTATTTT. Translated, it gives CSARVRGDTQYF.

The DNA of the CDR3 is TGTGCCAGCGAGGGACAGGGGGGTTTGTCCTACGAGCAGTACTTC. Translation gives CASEGQGGLSYEQYF. The gene calls are TRBV2 and TRBJ2-7; 11 bases match TRBD1. This CDR3 contains 15 residues. Germline lookup yields CDR1 SNHLY and CDR2 FYNNEI. V was clipped by 8 bases and J by 1 base; unmatched bases: 7.

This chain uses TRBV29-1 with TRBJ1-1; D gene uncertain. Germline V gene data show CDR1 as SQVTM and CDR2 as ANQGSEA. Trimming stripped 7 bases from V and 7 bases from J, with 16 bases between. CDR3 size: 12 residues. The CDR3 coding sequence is TGCAGCGCCCTAGAGAGCCGGGGTGAAGCTTTCTTT. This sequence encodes CSALESRGEAFF.

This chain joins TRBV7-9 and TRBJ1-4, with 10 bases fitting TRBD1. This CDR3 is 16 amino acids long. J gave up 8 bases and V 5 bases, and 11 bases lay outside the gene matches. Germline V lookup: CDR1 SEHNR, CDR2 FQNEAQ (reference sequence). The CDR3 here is CASSGLTGTGEEKLFF. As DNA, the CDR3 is TGTGCCAGCAGCGGACTCACCGGGACAGGGGAAGAAAAACTGTTTTTT.

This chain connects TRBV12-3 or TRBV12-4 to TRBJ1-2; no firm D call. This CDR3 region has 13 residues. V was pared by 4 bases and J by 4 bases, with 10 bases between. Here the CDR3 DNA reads TGTGCCAGCAGTTCCCTCCGAGCCTATGGCTACACCTTC. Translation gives CASSSLRAYGYTF.

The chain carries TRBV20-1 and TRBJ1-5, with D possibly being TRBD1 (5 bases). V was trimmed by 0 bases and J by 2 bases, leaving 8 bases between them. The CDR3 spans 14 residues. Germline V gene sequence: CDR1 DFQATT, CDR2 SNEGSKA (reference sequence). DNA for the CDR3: TGCAGTGCTAGAGACGACAGTGGCAATCAGCCCCAGCATTTT. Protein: CSARDDSGNQPQHF.

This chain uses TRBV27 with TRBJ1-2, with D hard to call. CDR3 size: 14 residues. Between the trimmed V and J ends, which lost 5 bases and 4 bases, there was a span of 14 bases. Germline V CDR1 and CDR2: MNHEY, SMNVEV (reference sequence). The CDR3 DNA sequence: TGTGCCAGCAGTCCCCTCGGTCGGGCCTATGGCTACACCTTC. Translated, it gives CASSPLGRAYGYTF.

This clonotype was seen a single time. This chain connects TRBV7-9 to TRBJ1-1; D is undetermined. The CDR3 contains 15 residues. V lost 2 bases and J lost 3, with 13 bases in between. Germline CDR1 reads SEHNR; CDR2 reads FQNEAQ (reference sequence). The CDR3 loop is CASSLYHRGDTEAFF. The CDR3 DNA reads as TGTGCCAGCAGCTTATATCACAGAGGCGACACTGAAGCTTTCTTT.

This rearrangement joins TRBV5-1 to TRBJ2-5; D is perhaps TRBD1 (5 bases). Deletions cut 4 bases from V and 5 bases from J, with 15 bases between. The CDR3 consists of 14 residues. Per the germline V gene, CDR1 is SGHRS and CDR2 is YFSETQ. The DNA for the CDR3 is TGCGCCAGCAGCCAAGGCAGGGTTGAGGAGACCCAGTACTTC. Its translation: CASSQGRVEETQYF.

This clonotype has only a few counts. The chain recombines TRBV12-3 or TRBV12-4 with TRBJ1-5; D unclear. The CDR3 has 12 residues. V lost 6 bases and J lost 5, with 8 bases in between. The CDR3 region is CASSLNYQPQHF. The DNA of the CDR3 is TGTGCCAGCAGCCTGAATTATCAGCCCCAGCATTTT.

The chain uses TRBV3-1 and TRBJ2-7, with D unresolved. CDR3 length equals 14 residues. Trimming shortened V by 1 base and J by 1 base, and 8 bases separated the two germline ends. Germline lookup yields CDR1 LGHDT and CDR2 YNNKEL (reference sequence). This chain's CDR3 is CASSQGVESYEQYF. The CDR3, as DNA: TGTGCCAGCAGCCAAGGAGTGGAATCCTACGAGCAGTACTTC.